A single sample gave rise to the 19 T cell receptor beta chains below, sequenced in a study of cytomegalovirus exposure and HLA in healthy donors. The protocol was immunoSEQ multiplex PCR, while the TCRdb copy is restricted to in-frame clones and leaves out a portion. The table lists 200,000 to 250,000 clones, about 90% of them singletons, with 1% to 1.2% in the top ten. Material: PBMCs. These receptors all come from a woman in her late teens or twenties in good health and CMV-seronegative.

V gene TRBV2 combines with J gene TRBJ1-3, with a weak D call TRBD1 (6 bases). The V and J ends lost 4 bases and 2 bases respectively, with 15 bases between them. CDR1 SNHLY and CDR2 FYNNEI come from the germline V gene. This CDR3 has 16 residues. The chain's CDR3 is CASSATGSGAGNTIYF. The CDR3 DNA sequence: TGTGCCAGCAGTGCGACAGGCAGTGGGGCTGGAAACACCATATATTTT.

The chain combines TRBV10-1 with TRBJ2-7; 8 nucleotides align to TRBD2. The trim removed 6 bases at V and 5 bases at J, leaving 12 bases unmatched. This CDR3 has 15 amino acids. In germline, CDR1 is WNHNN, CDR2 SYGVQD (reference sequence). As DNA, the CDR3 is TGCGCCAGCAGCGACACGGGACTAGGTCTAAACGAGCAGTACTTC. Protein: CASSDTGLGLNEQYF.

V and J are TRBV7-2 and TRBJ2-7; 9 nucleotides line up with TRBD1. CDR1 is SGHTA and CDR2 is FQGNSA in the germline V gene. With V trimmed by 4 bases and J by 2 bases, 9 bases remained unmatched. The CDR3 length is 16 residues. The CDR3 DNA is TGTGCCAGCAGCTCTGGATGGGGGACAGGGACCTACGAGCAGTACTTC. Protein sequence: CASSSGWGTGTYEQYF.

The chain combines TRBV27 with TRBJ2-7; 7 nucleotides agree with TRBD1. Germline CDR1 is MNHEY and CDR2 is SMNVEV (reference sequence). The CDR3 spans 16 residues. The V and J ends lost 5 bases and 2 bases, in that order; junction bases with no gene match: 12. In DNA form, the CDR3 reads TGTGCCAGCAGTACCCTCCTACAGGGGAGTACCTACGAGCAGTACTTC. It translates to CASSTLLQGSTYEQYF.

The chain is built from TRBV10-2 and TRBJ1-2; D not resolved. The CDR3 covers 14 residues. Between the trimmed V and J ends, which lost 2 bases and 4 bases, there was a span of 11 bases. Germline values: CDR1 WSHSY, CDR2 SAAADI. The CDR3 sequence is CASSEIGVSYGYTF. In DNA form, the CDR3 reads TGCGCCAGCAGTGAGATCGGGGTCTCCTATGGCTACACCTTC.

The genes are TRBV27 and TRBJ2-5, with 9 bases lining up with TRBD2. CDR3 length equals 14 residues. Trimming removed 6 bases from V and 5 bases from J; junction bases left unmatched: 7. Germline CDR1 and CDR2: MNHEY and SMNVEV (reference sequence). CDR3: CASREGGRDETQYF. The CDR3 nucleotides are TGTGCCAGCAGAGAAGGCGGGAGGGATGAGACCCAGTACTTC.

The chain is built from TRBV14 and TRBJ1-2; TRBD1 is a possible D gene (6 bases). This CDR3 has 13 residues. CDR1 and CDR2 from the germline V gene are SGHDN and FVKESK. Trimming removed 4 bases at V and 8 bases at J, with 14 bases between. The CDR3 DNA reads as TGTGCCAGCAGCCTAAAACAGGGTATCGGCTACACCTTC. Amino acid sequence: CASSLKQGIGYTF.

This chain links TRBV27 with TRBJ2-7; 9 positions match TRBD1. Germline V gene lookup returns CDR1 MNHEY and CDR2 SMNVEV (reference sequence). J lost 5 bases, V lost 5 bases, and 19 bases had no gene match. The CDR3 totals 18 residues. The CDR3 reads CASSPPAGTGSPGHEQYF. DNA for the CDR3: TGTGCCAGCAGTCCCCCCGCCGGGACAGGGTCTCCGGGGCACGAGCAGTACTTC.

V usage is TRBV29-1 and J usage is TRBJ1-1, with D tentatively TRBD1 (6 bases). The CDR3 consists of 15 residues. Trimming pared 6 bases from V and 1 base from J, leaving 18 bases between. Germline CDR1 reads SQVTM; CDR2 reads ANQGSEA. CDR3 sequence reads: CSVLGGLAWNTEAFF. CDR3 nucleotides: TGCAGCGTCCTAGGGGGTTTGGCTTGGAACACTGAAGCTTTCTTT.

The CDR3 sequence: CASSATGVSYEQYF. The CDR3 DNA reads as TGTGCCAGTAGTGCGACAGGGGTCTCCTACGAGCAGTACTTC. The chain combines TRBV19 with TRBJ2-7; 8 positions match TRBD1. Germline loops: CDR1 LNHDA, CDR2 SQIVND (reference sequence). The V segment lost 5 bases and the J segment 0 bases; nucleotides outside the gene matches: 3. CDR3 length equals 14 residues.

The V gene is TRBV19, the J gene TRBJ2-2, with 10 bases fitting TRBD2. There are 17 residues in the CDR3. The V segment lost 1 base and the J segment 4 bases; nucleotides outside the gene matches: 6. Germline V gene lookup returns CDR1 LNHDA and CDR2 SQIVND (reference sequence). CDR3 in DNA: TGTGCCAGTAGTATAGTAGCGGGGGGATTGGGCACCGGGGAGCTGTTTTTT. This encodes CASSIVAGGLGTGELFF.

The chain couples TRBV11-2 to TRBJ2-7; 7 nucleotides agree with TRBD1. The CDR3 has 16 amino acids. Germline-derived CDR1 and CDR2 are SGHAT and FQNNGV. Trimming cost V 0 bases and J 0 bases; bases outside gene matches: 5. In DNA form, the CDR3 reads TGTGCCAGCAGCTTAGATTCCGGGACAGCCTCCTACGAGCAGTACTTC. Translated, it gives CASSLDSGTASYEQYF.

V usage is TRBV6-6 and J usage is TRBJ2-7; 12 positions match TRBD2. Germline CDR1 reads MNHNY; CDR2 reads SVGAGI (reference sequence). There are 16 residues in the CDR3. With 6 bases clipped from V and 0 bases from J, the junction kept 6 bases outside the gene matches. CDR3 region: CASSLAGGTSSYEQYF. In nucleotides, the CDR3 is TGTGCCAGCAGCCTAGCGGGAGGGACGAGCTCCTACGAGCAGTACTTC.

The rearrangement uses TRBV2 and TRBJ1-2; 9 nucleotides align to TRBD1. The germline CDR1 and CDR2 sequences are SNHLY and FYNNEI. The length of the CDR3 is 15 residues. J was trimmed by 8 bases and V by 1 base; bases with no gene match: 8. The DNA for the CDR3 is TGTGCCAGCAGTGAAGTTACAGGGGGCAGCGGGGGCTACACCTTC. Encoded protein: CASSEVTGGSGGYTF.

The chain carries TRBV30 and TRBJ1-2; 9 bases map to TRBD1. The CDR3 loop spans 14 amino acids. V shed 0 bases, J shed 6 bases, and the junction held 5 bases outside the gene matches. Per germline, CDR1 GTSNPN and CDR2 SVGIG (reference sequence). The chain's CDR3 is CAWSVQQGANGYTF. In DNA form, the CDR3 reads TGTGCCTGGAGTGTACAACAGGGGGCAAATGGCTACACCTTC.

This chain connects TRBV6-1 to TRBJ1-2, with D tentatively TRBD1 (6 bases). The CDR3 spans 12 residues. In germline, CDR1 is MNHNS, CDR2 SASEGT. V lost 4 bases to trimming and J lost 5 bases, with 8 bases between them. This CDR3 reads CASSGTAYGYTF. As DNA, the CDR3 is TGTGCCAGCAGTGGGACAGCGTATGGCTACACCTTC.

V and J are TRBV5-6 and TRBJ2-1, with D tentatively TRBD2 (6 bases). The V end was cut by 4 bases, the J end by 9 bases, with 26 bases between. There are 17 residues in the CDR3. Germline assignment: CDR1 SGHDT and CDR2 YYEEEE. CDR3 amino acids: CASSQGLTGGTRGEQFF. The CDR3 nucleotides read TGTGCCAGCAGCCAGGGTCTAACCGGCGGGACCCGGGGTGAGCAGTTCTTC.

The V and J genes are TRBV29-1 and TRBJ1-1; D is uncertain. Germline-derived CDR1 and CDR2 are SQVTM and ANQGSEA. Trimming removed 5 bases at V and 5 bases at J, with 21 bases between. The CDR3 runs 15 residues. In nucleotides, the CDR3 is TGCAGCGTTTTAGTCCGGGGAGGGAGAAGTACTGAAGCTTTCTTT. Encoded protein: CSVLVRGGRSTEAFF.

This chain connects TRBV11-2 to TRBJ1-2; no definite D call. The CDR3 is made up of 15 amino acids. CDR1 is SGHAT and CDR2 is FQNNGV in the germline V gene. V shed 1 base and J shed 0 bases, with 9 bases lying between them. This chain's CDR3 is CASSLGSPANYGYTF. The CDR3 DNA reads TGTGCCAGCAGCTTAGGGAGCCCAGCTAACTATGGCTACACCTTC.